The T cell receptor beta chain under discussion was sequenced for a study of cytotoxic CD8 clonotypes in ibrutinib-treated CLL. Data came from immunoSEQ multiplex PCR; TCRdb stores just in-frame clones and leaves some out. Of approximately 84,000 clones listed, about 86% are singletons. Per germline, CDR1 LGHNT and CDR2 FRNRAP. This CDR3 is 14 amino acids long. V gave up 1 base and J gave up 4 bases; unmatched junction bases: 4. The sequenced sample was PBMCs, obtained before ibrutinib treatment. The rearrangement uses TRBV12-5 and TRBJ2-7; 7 positions match TRBD2. The source is a human donor with chronic lymphocytic leukemia. The CDR3 nucleotides are TGTGCTAGTGGTTTGGGGACGGGGGGTTACGAGCAGTACTTC. This gives the protein CASGLGTGGYEQYF. Combining the CDR3 with reference TRBV12-5 and TRBJ2-7 gives the whole variable domain DARVTQTPRHKVTEMGQEVTMRCQPILGHNTVFWYRQTMMQGLELLAYFRNRAPLDDSGMPKDRFSAEMPDATLATLKIQPSEPRDSAVYFCASGLGTGGYEQYFGPGTRLTVT.